The entry below gives a single T cell receptor (beta chain) sequence along with its context. The antigen it binds to is not known. Within one base of it there is no much larger clone, and no base qualities were kept. The data are from a study of blood T cell repertoires in COVID-19 (dated by TCRdb to the early 2020s). The study in broad terms: Samples from collaborators originated in the United States, Italy and Spain and spanned both the acute and convalescent phases of COVID-19. The material from the prospective study consisted of cDNA or gDNA derived from T cells, B-cell-depleted T cells, or PBMCs. Subjects who had been exposed to COVID-19, were actively infected with it, or had recovered from it provided the deeply sampled blood TCRbeta repertoires that made up the dataset. The repertoires were released in a freely available public database meant as a resource for research on the immune response to SARS-CoV-2. Samples came from the ongoing ImmuneRACE study (first 160 participants) plus 1,254 subjects from 6 global collaborators. Sample metadata almost always included a de-identified subject ID, COVID-19 status, age in years and sex. Where HLA class I and class II types were available, the types were taken from metadata supplied by the sample provider, not from assay-based typing. Here is what the overall study found, with its caveats: How much clinical and demographic metadata was included differed by source and by participant, and the metadata was provided uncurated.

The immunoSEQ Assay, a bias-controlled multiplex PCR, was used to amplify TCRbeta CDR3 regions from genomic DNA. From the authors' description of their analysis: Within the assay, amplification of reference gene primers was used to estimate how many nucleated cells each sample contained. To quantify the absolute abundance of each unique TCRbeta CDR3 rearrangement, sequence reads were collapsed and filtered. For each sample, productive Simpson clonality was calculated by taking the square root of Simpson's diversity index across productive rearrangements. TCRdb provides this immuneACCESS table in a form limited to in-frame rearrangements. Some clones are lacking; in checked studies, under half of them reflect an unresolved V gene, and why the rest are absent is not known. V and J calls and clone size follow that table, whereas D and trimming were derived from the DNA. The sample includes under 50,000 clones, with about 88% observed a single time. Clones ranked in the top ten supply less than 20% of the sample.

Collaborating institutions collected whole blood in K2EDTA tubes following their own protocols. For TCRbeta analysis, collaborator samples were shipped as frozen whole blood, as isolated PBMCs, or as DNA extracted from either sample type. The specimen sequenced was peripheral blood. This clonotype was obtained from a man aged 70-80 years with active COVID-19.

CDR3 region: CASSQRPNTGELFF. At the DNA level, the sequence is TGTGCCAGCAGCCAGCGGCCGAACACCGGGGAGCTGTTTTTT. Recombination connected TRBV7-2 to TRBJ2-2, with TRBD2 tentatively as D gene (5 bases match). According to the germline V gene, CDR1 reads SGHTA and CDR2 reads FQGNSA. V and J lose 5 bases and 0 bases, and a span of 7 bases separates them. The CDR3, from cysteine to phenylalanine, totals 14 residues. The retained sequence is limited to the CDR3, 42 bases, with the frame set at the first base.